This paragraph covers one T cell receptor beta chain sequence. Sequencing used immunoSEQ multiplex PCR; TCRdb keeps in-frame clones, though not all of them. The sample comprises 500,000 to 700,000 clones, roughly 95% of which are singletons, and over 0.1% rests with the top ten. The data belong to a study of shared clonotypes between healthy human individuals. Study-level information: The composition of the donors was a couple of women and a few men aged 18 to 49. Three CD4 naive, three CD4 memory, two CD8 naive and one CD8 memory plate were used per donor.

Terminally differentiated effector memory CD45RA+ cells were excluded from the naive CD8 cells, which were CD45RO-negative and positively selected for CCR7. The clonotype was recovered from a woman aged 25-40 years in good health. What was sequenced was naive CD8+ T cells sorted from blood.

CDR3 in amino acids: CASSFIGQGAQIIGETQYF. The CDR3 DNA sequence: TGTGCCAGCAGTTTTATCGGACAGGGGGCGCAAATAATCGGAGAGACCCAGTACTTC. This sequence joins TRBV28 and TRBJ2-5; 11 nucleotides align to TRBD1. The CDR3 consists of 19 residues. The J segment lost 4 bases and the V segment lost 3 bases, leaving 16 bases of the junction unmatched. CDR1 and CDR2 (germline): MDHEN, SYDVKM.